Listed here is a single TCR beta chain. A library of TCRbeta sequences, prepared with unique molecular identifiers, was generated. TCRdb redid the calling of the PCR reads with MiXCR, one entry per CDR3 protein. The data contain about 610,000 distinct CDR3 sequences, 10% to 13% of them seen just once; the ten biggest clones take up roughly 3.9%. The CDR3 has 15 residues. Germline lookup yields CDR1 SGHRS and CDR2 YFSETQ. Trimming at V came to 4 bases and at J to 2 bases, leaving 7 bases not matched to a gene. These data originate in a study of T-cell reconstitution after alpha-beta-depleted transplantation in children.

This chain uses TRBV5-1 with TRBJ2-5; TRBD2 matches 8 bases. This receptor was obtained from a human donor who donated a stem cell graft to a child with acute myeloid leukemia. Specimen: PBMCs from the stem cell graft donor, collected from the stem cell graft. CDR3 protein: CASSPRTSWQETQYF. CDR3 nucleotides: TGCGCCAGCAGCCCAAGGACTAGCTGGCAAGAGACCCAGTACTTC.